These 20 T cell receptor beta chains share one sample of origin, sequenced in a study of CD8 T cells in Susac syndrome. Random-hexamer reverse transcription was applied to roughly 0.45 to 1 ug RNA. TCRdb passed the immunoSEQ multiplex PCR reads through MiXCR, listing each CDR3 protein once. Of about 130,000 distinct CDR3 sequences listed, under 95% are singletons. The sample comprised CD8+ T cells from PBMCs. These TCRs come from a human donor with multiple sclerosis.

With respect to this clonotype: This may come from a read error, since a much larger clone is one base off. This chain links TRBV7-2 with TRBJ1-3; no firm D call. The germline V gene has CDR1 SGHTA and CDR2 FQGNSA. The CDR3 loop spans 13 amino acids. CDR3 in amino acids: CAGSLVPGNTIYF. CDR3 in DNA: TGTGCCGGCAGCTTAGTACCAGGAAACACCATATATTTT.

The V and J genes are TRBV27 and TRBJ2-5, with TRBD1 identical over 7 bases. The CDR3 totals 15 residues. Germline V gene data show CDR1 as MNHEY and CDR2 as SMNVEV (reference sequence). With V trimmed by 6 bases and J by 2 bases, 9 bases remained unmatched. CDR3 residues: CASSGVDRAQETQYF. Here the CDR3 DNA reads TGTGCCAGCAGCGGAGTCGACAGGGCGCAAGAGACCCAGTACTTC.

This chain links TRBV7-9 with TRBJ2-1; 8 bases match TRBD2. The CDR3 runs to 15 residues. V dropped 5 bases and J dropped 0; count of bases not matched to a gene: 3. Germline loops: CDR1 SEHNR, CDR2 FQNEAQ (reference sequence). The CDR3 DNA follows: TGTGCCAGCAGCCGAAGCGGGAGCTCCTACAATGAGCAGTTCTTC. It encodes CASSRSGSSYNEQFF. The entire variable domain, with the rest obtained from reference TRBV7-9 and TRBJ2-1, is as follows: DTGVSQNPRHKITKRGQNVTFRCDPISEHNRLYWYRQTLGQGPEFLTYFQNEAQLEKSRLLSDRFSAERPKGSFSTLEIQRTEQGDSAMYLCASSRSGSSYNEQFFGPGTRLTVL.

CDR3 in DNA: TGCAGCGTTGAAAGGACAGGGCCTCCGTATGGCTACACCTTC. Translating it yields CSVERTGPPYGYTF. This chain links TRBV29-1 with TRBJ1-2; 8 bases fit TRBD1. Germline V gene lookup returns CDR1 SQVTM and CDR2 ANQGSEA. Germline trimming cut 2 bases from V and 5 bases from J; bases unmatched to any gene: 7. The CDR3 is 14 residues long.

J is TRBJ2-1 and V is TRBV7-2; D is perhaps TRBD2 (6 bases). V was shortened by 2 bases and J by 1 base, with 9 bases between the two germline ends. The CDR3 contains 15 residues. Germline CDR1 and CDR2: SGHTA and FQGNSA. The CDR3 spells CASSLLAYSYNEQFF. CDR3 DNA: TGTGCCAGCAGCTTACTAGCGTATTCCTACAATGAGCAGTTCTTC.

The chain has TRBV20-1 and TRBJ1-5, with D uncertain. The germline gives CDR1 DFQATT, CDR2 SNEGSKA (reference sequence). Trimming removed 0 bases from V and 7 bases from J, with 13 bases in between. There are 14 residues in the CDR3. The CDR3 loop is CSARDLFGQQPQHF. CDR3 coding DNA: TGCAGTGCTAGAGATCTCTTTGGCCAACAGCCCCAGCATTTT.

V usage is TRBV27 and J usage is TRBJ1-2; D is unclear. This CDR3 contains 15 residues. V was cut by 5 bases and J by 8 bases, with 21 bases left in between. Germline V gene lookup returns CDR1 MNHEY and CDR2 SMNVEV (reference sequence). CDR3 in DNA: TGTGCCAGCAGTATAAGCCCCGAGGGTCCAGCAGGCTACACCTTC. This sequence encodes CASSISPEGPAGYTF.

A single count supports this clonotype. The V and J genes are TRBV14 and TRBJ2-2; TRBD1 agrees at 8 bases. The CDR3 runs 16 residues. CDR1 is SGHDN and CDR2 is FVKESK in the germline V gene. V trimming: 3 bases; J trimming: 4 bases; junction bases outside the gene matches: 7. CDR3 region: CASSHGPRGLTGELFF. As DNA, the CDR3 is TGTGCCAGCAGCCATGGTCCCAGGGGGCTCACCGGGGAGCTGTTTTTT.

The chain has TRBV7-8 and TRBJ2-7; a possible D gene is TRBD1 (6 bases). The CDR3 has 15 amino acids. Germline values: CDR1 SGHVS, CDR2 FQNEAQ. The V gene lost 5 bases and the J gene lost 4 bases, with 18 bases spanning the gap. The CDR3 nucleotides are TGTGCCAGCAGCCGATTCGACAGGCCGCAATACGAGCAGTACTTC. Protein product: CASSRFDRPQYEQYF.

The chain carries TRBV2 and TRBJ2-7, with TRBD1 matching 10 bases. Losses at the gene ends were 5 bases for V and 4 bases for J; bases not matched to a gene: 8. The CDR3 has 15 residues. Germline V gives CDR1 SNHLY, CDR2 FYNNEI. The CDR3 sequence: CASSLRQGAMYEQYF. The CDR3 nucleotides are TGTGCCAGCAGTCTTCGACAGGGGGCGATGTACGAGCAGTACTTC.

This sequence joins TRBV7-9 and TRBJ2-1; 10 nucleotides match TRBD2. J gave up 6 bases and V 4 bases, and 9 bases lay outside the gene matches. CDR1 and CDR2 from the germline V gene are SEHNR and FQNEAQ (reference sequence). The length of the CDR3 is 16 residues. The CDR3 sequence is CASSWGEREGGNEQFF. The DNA of the CDR3 is TGTGCCAGCAGCTGGGGGGAGCGGGAGGGCGGCAATGAGCAGTTCTTC. Full variable domain (outside the CDR3, taken from reference TRBV7-9 and TRBJ2-1): DTGVSQNPRHKITKRGQNVTFRCDPISEHNRLYWYRQTLGQGPEFLTYFQNEAQLEKSRLLSDRFSAERPKGSFSTLEIQRTEQGDSAMYLCASSWGEREGGNEQFFGPGTRLTVL.

The chain employs TRBV6-5 and TRBJ2-5, with 9 nucleotides matching TRBD1. CDR1 is MNHEY and CDR2 is SVGAGI in the germline V gene. The trim removed 4 bases at V and 5 bases at J, leaving 8 bases unmatched. The CDR3 extends over 15 amino acids. Written as DNA, the CDR3 is TGTGCCAGCAGTTCTGGACAGGGGAGCTGGGAGACCCAGTACTTC. It translates to CASSSGQGSWETQYF.

CDR3 DNA sequence: TGTGCCAGCAGTTCGCAGGGGGGGGATGAAAAACTGTTTTTT. Residues: CASSSQGGDEKLFF. The V and J genes are TRBV28 and TRBJ1-4; 7 bases agree with TRBD1. V trimming: 4 bases; J trimming: 6 bases; junction bases outside the gene matches: 5. CDR3 length: 14 amino acids. Germline loops: CDR1 MDHEN, CDR2 SYDVKM.

The V gene is TRBV19, the J gene TRBJ1-1, with D possibly TRBD1 on 5 matching bases. The V gene lost 3 bases and the J gene lost 3 bases, with 14 bases spanning the gap. CDR1 is LNHDA and CDR2 is SQIVND in the germline V gene (reference sequence). There are 15 residues in the CDR3. The CDR3 spells CASSIEGLSDTEAFF. The CDR3 DNA sequence: TGTGCCAGTAGTATTGAGGGGCTGAGTGACACTGAAGCTTTCTTT.

This clonotype was detected only once. This chain links TRBV13 with TRBJ1-1; a weak D match, TRBD1 (6 bases). The V end lost 6 bases, the J end lost 3 bases, and 11 bases lay between the germline ends. In germline, CDR1 is PRHDT, CDR2 FYEKMQ (reference sequence). The length of the CDR3 is 13 residues. DNA for the CDR3: TGTGCCAGCAGGGAAGGGGGGTACACTGAAGCTTTCTTT. Translating it yields CASREGGYTEAFF.

A word on this clonotype: Sequence at one end of the junction differs from germline and may be a read error. The gene calls are TRBV29-1 and TRBJ2-7, with D unresolved. CDR1 and CDR2 (germline): SQVTM, ANQGSEA. The CDR3 has 12 residues. CDR3 sequence: CSAEMGPYEQYF. The CDR3 nucleotides are TGCAGCGCTGAAATGGGCCCCTACGAGCAGTACTTC.

V and J are TRBV7-9 and TRBJ2-1; no clear D. Germline lookup yields CDR1 SEHNR and CDR2 FQNEAQ (reference sequence). The CDR3 has 12 amino acids. Trimming left V 4 bases short and J 8 bases short, with 9 bases between. CDR3 loop: CASSSRWDEQFF. CDR3 DNA sequence: TGTGCCAGCAGCTCCAGATGGGATGAGCAGTTCTTC. The whole variable domain, filled in from reference TRBV7-9 and TRBJ2-1, reads DTGVSQNPRHKITKRGQNVTFRCDPISEHNRLYWYRQTLGQGPEFLTYFQNEAQLEKSRLLSDRFSAERPKGSFSTLEIQRTEQGDSAMYLCASSSRWDEQFFGPGTRLTVL.

This rearrangement joins TRBV27 to TRBJ2-7; D possibly uses TRBD1 or TRBD2 (7 bases each). CDR1 and CDR2 from the germline V gene are MNHEY and SMNVEV (reference sequence). The CDR3 has 13 amino acids. V was trimmed by 8 bases and J by 4 bases, leaving 15 bases between them. The CDR3 DNA reads TGTGCCAGCCGGGGGGACAGAGTTTACGAGCAGTACTTC. Its translation is CASRGDRVYEQYF.

The chain combines TRBV2 with TRBJ2-1; 14 bases are a match to TRBD2. Germline CDR1 reads SNHLY; CDR2 reads FYNNEI. J gave up 0 bases and V 10 bases, and 11 bases lay outside the gene matches. The CDR3 contains 18 residues. The CDR3 spells CAKTPGLAGVGSYNEQFF. The DNA for the CDR3 is TGTGCCAAAACACCGGGACTAGCGGGAGTTGGCTCCTACAATGAGCAGTTCTTC.

This chain connects TRBV2 to TRBJ1-1; 7 nucleotides align to TRBD1. The V gene end was trimmed by 9 bases and the J gene end by 2 bases; junction bases not matched to a gene: 6. The germline V gene has CDR1 SNHLY and CDR2 FYNNEI. This CDR3 contains 13 residues. The CDR3 DNA reads TGTGCCAGTTGGGGACAGAGCAACACTGAAGCTTTCTTT. Translating gives CASWGQSNTEAFF.